This T cell receptor beta chain was observed in a study of OX40 agonist ivuxolimab in advanced cancers. A note on the overall study: Ivuxolimab was an agonistic, fully human IgG2 monoclonal antibody directed against OX40 (CD134), a costimulatory receptor. Intravenous ivuxolimab was administered to patients every 2 weeks at six dose levels: 0.01, 0.1, 0.3, 1.5, 3 and 10 mg/kg. Among the roughly 50 dose-escalation patients, about 19 had hepatocellular carcinoma, 15 or so melanoma, 9 renal cell carcinoma and 9 head and neck cancer. In the dose-escalation cohort, 75% to 85% of patients were male, and the mean age was 60 years with a range of roughly 23 to 79. Prior anti-PD-1, anti-PD-L1 or anti-CTLA-4 therapy was permitted, and checkpoint inhibitors had been received by more than 35% of dose-escalation patients. Partial responses occurred in three dose-escalation patients: two with cutaneous melanoma and one with hepatocellular carcinoma. Peripheral TCRbeta sequencing was intended to test whether TCR sequence diversity was altered and clonal T-cell expansion was caused by ivuxolimab. The monotherapy dose-escalation portion (N ≈ 56 patients) of the phase I ivuxolimab trial is reported in the paper. Results the study describes overall, beyond this receptor: On average, CD8+ T cells showed more expanded clones than CD4+ T cells after ivuxolimab. Low levels of normalized T-cell clonal expansion were also seen in some patients who did not respond. At doses of 0.1 to 3.0 mg/kg, clonal expansion of both CD4+ and CD8+ blood T cells was observed from baseline to week 6. Antigen specificity was not determined for the clonally expanded peripheral T cells. In the 0.1-3.0 mg/kg groups, partial responders had among the lowest normalized peripheral clonal expansion, particularly in CD8+ T cells.

Of note for this clone: Its antigen remains unidentified. There are no base qualities to consult, and no much larger clone falls within one base.

Patients with a history of autoimmune disease or receiving systemic immunosuppression were excluded from the trial. In every dose cohort, peripheral blood was drawn for TCR sequencing at baseline, cycle 4 day 1, and cycle 7 day 1. The samples were taken from a phase I, first-in-human, multicenter, open-label dose-escalation trial of ivuxolimab. The trial enrolled adults with locally advanced or metastatic head and neck squamous cell, hepatocellular, melanoma or renal cell carcinoma. Before TCR sequencing, CD4+ and CD8+ T cells were separately sorted from peripheral blood. The V and J ends are trimmed by 6 bases and 0 bases, leaving 12 bases between them. For CDR1 and CDR2, the germline V gene lists SNHLY and FYNNEI. From the cysteine through the phenylalanine, the CDR3 covers 15 amino acids. CDR3 DNA only is kept here, 45 bases in frame from base 1. For sequencing of the TCRbeta CDR3 region, genomic DNA was extracted from the sorted cells. The immunoSEQ Assay was used for sequencing of TCRbeta CDR3 regions. TCRdb stores this immuneACCESS table with in-frame sequences only. Part of the clones is absent; in the studies checked, under half of the shortfall reflects unresolved V genes, and no reason is known for the rest. Counted in this sample were around 100,000 clones; around 93% of them appeared once. The top ten clones comprise 0.54% of the sample.

Sequences were derived from CD4+ or CD8+ T cells sorted from blood, sampled in a trial of the OX40 agonist ivuxolimab. The V and J genes are TRBV2 and TRBJ1-5, with the identity of the D gene unclear. This TCR was sampled from an adult with an advanced solid tumor such as melanoma, head and neck, liver or kidney cancer. The nucleotide sequence reads as follows: TGTGCCAGCAGGGACCAGATGTATAGCAATCAGCCCCAGCATTTT. Its protein is CASRDQMYSNQPQHF. Joined to the reference TRBV2 and TRBJ1-5 proteins, this CDR3 gives the full variable domain: EPEVTQTPSHQVTQMGQEVILRCVPISNHLYFYWYRQILGQKVEFLVSFYNNEISEKSEIFDDQFSVERPDGSNFTLKIRSTKLEDSAMYFCASRDQMYSNQPQHFGDGTRLSIL.